Listed below are T cell receptor beta chains from one sample, sequenced in a study of beta chain features in type 1 diabetes. Data came from immunoSEQ multiplex PCR; TCRdb stores just in-frame clones and leaves some out. The sample records about 230,000 clones, 16% being singletons. The sequenced sample consisted of naive CD4+ T cells from blood. The source is a young man with type 1 diabetes. Both conserved end residues are part of each CDR3. D genes are given only for firm matches. Where a row states a size, it is once, few, many or the class of an expanded clone; other rows omit it.

clone_size	d_call	j_call	v_call	cdr3_aa	cdr3_nt
NA	TRBD1	TRBJ1-2	TRBV18	CASSADREGGYTF	TGTGCCAGCTCAGCCGACAGGGAAGGAGGCTACACCTTC
few	NA	TRBJ1-5	TRBV19	CASSQGGSQPQHF	TGTGCCAGTAGCCAAGGGGGATCCCAGCCCCAGCATTTT
NA	TRBD2	TRBJ2-1	TRBV6-5	CASSYPGLATFF	TGTGCCAGCAGTTACCCCGGACTAGCGACGTTCTTC
few	TRBD1	TRBJ2-7	TRBV27	CASTGTGDGEQYF	TGTGCCAGCACCGGGACAGGGGACGGGGAGCAGTACTTC
NA	NA	TRBJ2-3	TRBV6-1	CASKAPADTQYF	TGTGCCAGCAAGGCCCCTGCGGATACGCAGTATTTT
NA	NA	TRBJ1-1	TRBV20-1	CSADTGNAFF	TGCAGTGCTGATACAGGAAACGCTTTCTTT
few	TRBD2	TRBJ2-3	TRBV7-9	CASSDILAAGVPDTQYF	TGTGCCAGCAGCGACATCCTGGCGGCGGGAGTCCCAGATACGCAGTATTTT
few	NA	TRBJ1-2	TRBV9	CASSVAPAQFYGYTF	TGTGCCAGCAGCGTAGCCCCCGCCCAATTCTATGGCTACACCTTC
NA	NA	TRBJ1-5	TRBV18	CASSQGQTGNQPQHF	TGTGCCAGCTCACAAGGACAGACGGGCAATCAGCCCCAGCATTTT
few	TRBD1	TRBJ2-5	TRBV29-1	CSVGTGGGETQYF	TGCAGCGTCGGGACAGGGGGAGGTGAGACCCAGTACTTC
few	NA	TRBJ2-5	TRBV5-4	CASSAGQQETQYF	TGTGCCAGCAGCGCGGGACAGCAAGAGACCCAGTACTTC
few	NA	TRBJ2-3	TRBV19	CASSIDLAADTQYF	TGTGCCAGTAGTATAGACCTAGCCGCAGATACGCAGTATTTT
NA	TRBD1	TRBJ1-2	TRBV2	CASSARDSPYGYTF	TGTGCCAGCAGTGCCCGGGACAGCCCTTATGGCTACACCTTC
NA	NA	TRBJ1-1	TRBV5-1	CASSLDREAFF	TGCGCCAGCAGCTTGGACCGTGAGGCTTTCTTT
few	NA	TRBJ2-7	TRBV30	CAFSASYEQYF	TGTGCCTTTTCTGCCTCCTACGAGCAGTACTTC
NA	TRBD2	TRBJ2-1	TRBV5-6	CASSFVSGRAVNEQFF	TGTGCCAGCAGCTTTGTGAGCGGGAGGGCAGTAAATGAGCAGTTCTTC
NA	NA	TRBJ2-1	TRBV5-1	CASSPGQSYNEQFF	TGCGCCAGCAGCCCCGGACAATCTTACAATGAGCAGTTCTTC
NA	TRBD1	TRBJ2-5	TRBV29-1	CSVGKGAHQETQYF	TGCAGCGTTGGAAAGGGGGCGCACCAAGAGACCCAGTACTTC
NA	NA	TRBJ2-2	TRBV9	CASNARLSTGELFF	TGTGCCAGCAACGCGAGGCTTTCCACCGGGGAGCTGTTTTTT
NA	NA	TRBJ1-1	TRBV7-9	CASSLEDTEAFF	TGTGCCAGCAGCTTAGAAGACACTGAAGCTTTCTTT
NA	NA	TRBJ1-5	TRBV7-2	CASSWGDQPQHF	TGTGCCAGCAGCTGGGGAGATCAGCCCCAGCATTTT
NA	TRBD1	TRBJ2-2	TRBV5-4	CASSLQGTDGELFF	TGTGCCAGCAGCCTACAGGGGACGGACGGGGAGCTGTTTTTT
NA	TRBD2	TRBJ2-3	TRBV5-4	CASSSPGLATDTQYF	TGTGCCAGCAGCTCGCCGGGACTAGCCACAGATACGCAGTATTTT
few	TRBD1	TRBJ2-5	TRBV30	CAWSSLTGEETQYF	TGTGCCTGGAGTTCGCTTACAGGGGAGGAGACCCAGTACTTC
few	NA	TRBJ2-5	TRBV7-2	CASSLVTGKETQYF	TGTGCCAGCAGCTTAGTAACAGGGAAAGAGACCCAGTACTTC
NA	TRBD2	TRBJ2-3	TRBV7-9	CASSFPSGRTDTQYF	TGTGCCAGCAGCTTCCCCAGCGGGAGGACAGATACGCAGTATTTT
NA	NA	TRBJ1-2	TRBV27	CASMARGNYGYTF	TGTGCCAGCATGGCCCGGGGAAACTATGGCTACACCTTC
NA	TRBD1	TRBJ1-1	TRBV30	CAWSLTGGNTEAFF	TGTGCCTGGAGTTTGACAGGGGGCAACACTGAAGCTTTCTTT
NA	TRBD1	TRBJ1-2	TRBV18	CASSPRDRVSSGYTF	TGTGCCAGCTCACCTAGGGACAGGGTTAGCTCTGGCTACACCTTC
NA	NA	TRBJ2-1	TRBV6-6	CASSYGSRGDEQFF	TGTGCCAGCAGTTATGGTAGCAGAGGGGATGAGCAGTTCTTC
few	NA	TRBJ2-1	TRBV19	CASRFGENEQFF	TGTGCCAGTAGGTTCGGCGAGAATGAGCAGTTCTTC
NA	NA	TRBJ2-7	TRBV4-1	CASSQEIAEHYEQYF	TGCGCCAGCAGCCAAGAGATAGCGGAGCATTACGAGCAGTACTTC
NA	NA	TRBJ2-1	TRBV6-1	CASGALNFYNEQFF	TGTGCCTCCGGGGCTCTCAACTTCTACAATGAGCAGTTCTTC
NA	TRBD1	TRBJ2-7	TRBV6-1	CASRSRTGLSEQYF	TGTGCCAGCAGATCAAGGACAGGGTTAAGCGAGCAGTACTTC
few	NA	TRBJ2-3	TRBV5-6	CASSEGTGADTQYF	TGTGCCAGCAGCGAGGGGACTGGCGCAGATACGCAGTATTTT
few	NA	TRBJ2-6	TRBV7-6	CASTLSGANVLTF	TGTGCCAGTACCCTCTCTGGGGCCAACGTCCTGACTTTC
few	TRBD1	TRBJ2-5	TRBV30	CAWSVKGALETQYF	TGTGCCTGGAGTGTAAAGGGGGCGCTTGAGACCCAGTACTTC
few	NA	TRBJ2-2	TRBV28	CASSRDSVTGELFF	TGTGCCAGCAGTCGGGACTCGGTGACCGGGGAGCTGTTTTTT
NA	NA	TRBJ2-2	TRBV20-1	CSARDPGIF	TGCAGTGCTAGAGATCCTGGGATTTTT
NA	NA	TRBJ2-2	TRBV25-1	CASRIHYTGELFF	TGTGCCAGCAGAATTCACTACACCGGGGAGCTGTTTTTT
NA	NA	TRBJ2-5	TRBV7-9	CASSFYREETQYF	TGTGCCAGCAGCTTCTACAGGGAGGAGACCCAGTACTTC
few	TRBD1	TRBJ2-1	TRBV7-8	CASTPDRGLREQFF	TGTGCCAGCACCCCGGACAGGGGGCTTAGAGAGCAGTTCTTC
NA	NA	TRBJ2-7	TRBV6-6	CASSYRNEQYF	TGTGCCAGCAGTTACAGGAACGAGCAGTACTTC
NA	NA	TRBJ2-1	TRBV29-1	CSLQGPSYNEQFF	TGCAGCCTCCAGGGTCCCTCCTACAATGAGCAGTTCTTC
NA	NA	TRBJ1-1	TRBV29-1	CSVESRFGTEAFF	TGCAGCGTTGAATCCAGATTCGGCACTGAAGCTTTCTTT
NA	NA	TRBJ2-2	TRBV5-1	CASSATGNYNTGELFF	TGCGCCAGCAGCGCAACAGGGAACTATAACACCGGGGAGCTGTTTTTT
few	NA	TRBJ2-7	TRBV6-5	CASSYRRDEQYF	TGTGCCAGCAGTTACAGGCGTGACGAGCAGTACTTC
NA	NA	TRBJ2-3	TRBV29-1	CSVEYRRRDTQYF	TGCAGCGTTGAATACAGACGTCGGGATACGCAGTATTTT
few	TRBD2	TRBJ2-1	TRBV29-1	CSVILAGGGNEQFF	TGCAGCGTGATACTAGCGGGAGGAGGCAATGAGCAGTTCTTC
few	NA	TRBJ2-3	TRBV7-2	CASSTYNPGTDTQYF	TGTGCCAGCTCTACTTACAATCCAGGCACAGATACGCAGTATTTT
few	NA	TRBJ2-2	TRBV7-2	CASSSLGPLSTGELFF	TGTGCCAGCAGCTCGCTAGGTCCTCTTAGCACCGGGGAGCTGTTTTTT